Reported below is one T cell receptor beta chain. The antigen it recognizes is unknown. No much larger clonotype is one base removed from it; base qualities were not supplied. These data are taken from a study of shared clonotypes between healthy human individuals (TCRdb year 2020). Regarding the complete study: A few men and a couple of women, aged 18 to 49 years, made up the cohort. To estimate repertoire size and how much clonotypes are shared between individuals, the study performed deep sequencing of blood TCR repertoires from about five healthy adults. For each donor, CD4 naive and CD4 memory were each given three plates, CD8 naive was given two plates, and CD8 memory was given one plate. Per donor, leukapheresis produced somewhere between about 0.85 and 9.5 billion PBMCs. Different laboratories and diverse techniques were used to prepare libraries and sequence TCR repertoires, to increase sequencing depth and limit assay-specific biases. Findings and caveats that apply to the study as a whole: Even with the large sequencing depth, rarefaction of the sorted-subset datasets indicated that sequencing was incomplete. The small number of donors limited the genetic and exposure-history diversity represented. Naive subsets generally had larger estimated clonotype richness than memory subsets did. Around 5% of naive CD4, 3.5% of naive CD8, approximately 2% of memory CD4, and roughly 0.4% of memory CD8 clonotypes were shared across a few donors. Sampling was restricted to blood, and TCR repertoires in tissues likely differ from the TCR repertoires found in blood. Higher generation probabilities were observed for clonotypes shared by all four sorted-subset donors than for non-shared clonotypes. Pairwise subsampling indicated that sequencing depth was expected to affect the degree of clonotype sharing among donors.

CD8 naive samples were CD45RO-negative cells positively selected for CCR7, giving a CD45RA+CCR7+ population that excluded TemRA cells. The donors were healthy, HIV-negative adults who had no recently reported acute infections or vaccinations. All donors were Caucasian adults living in Nashville, Tennessee, USA. After blood collection by leukapheresis, PBMCs were isolated using Ficoll-Histopaque density gradient centrifugation and then cryopreserved in the vapor phase of liquid nitrogen. Purity and quantity of every magnetically sorted T cell population were checked by analytical flow cytometry. From each sorted fraction, genomic DNA was isolated and quantified by UV absorbance on a Nanodrop 2000c. CDR1 and CDR2, per the germline V gene, are SNHLY and FYNNEI. The germline V end is reduced by 4 bases and the J end by 6 bases; junction bases left unmatched: 6. The CDR3 contains 14 residues, cysteine and phenylalanine counted. Only the CDR3 region is kept as DNA, spanning 42 bases read in frame from base 1.

Using the deep immunoSEQ assay, multiplex PCR amplified TCR CDR3 regions from genomic DNA. Genomic DNA extracted from each cell subset was distributed evenly over all wells of several immunoSEQ 96-well plates, and each plate served as one replicate. For sorted subsets, about 200 ng genomic DNA, equal to 30,000 to 35,000 T cell genomes, was loaded into each replicate PCR. The purified libraries were quantified using a Qubit 3.0 fluorometer, sized with a Bioanalyzer 2100, and then quantified again using the KAPA Library Quantification kit. Every immunoSEQ 96-well plate was sequenced on a dedicated single-read 150-cycle Illumina NextSeq 550 flow cell. Per the source publication's procedure: Because only junctional sequences without quality scores were contained in the immunoSEQ output, filtering matching that applied to full-length reads could not be performed. To assign V/J genes and CDR3, sequences were annotated against IMGT germline references using PyIR, a Python wrapper for IgBLAST v1.9. Reads were filtered out if the reads had weak V/J assignments (E-value above 1e-6), no CDR3, stop codons, out-of-frame junctions, or ambiguous translated residues. A V3J clonotype was defined by an identical inferred V gene, J gene, and CDR3 amino acid sequence. Percentage overlap between repertoires was calculated by dividing the number of shared unique clonotypes by the size of the smaller repertoire. Richness of each repertoire was evaluated using RTK rarefaction, the Chao1 estimator, and Recon v2.1 estimates of unobserved clonotypes. OLGA was used to compute generation probabilities for all TCRbeta clonotypes that the gDNA method yielded from a handful of donors. The table comes from immuneACCESS by way of TCRdb, which keeps in-frame sequences with V and J called. Part of the clones is missing from these tables; in studies checked, under half for an unresolved V gene and the rest for unknown reasons. The DNA was the basis for D and trimming; V, J and clone size are from that table. This sample gives 700,000 to 950,000 clones in total; about 97% of them show up just once. Around 0.21% of the sample rests with the top ten.

This chain joins TRBV2 to TRBJ1-5; 7 central nucleotides agree with TRBD1. This receptor was obtained from a man aged 25-45 years in good health. Sequencing was done on a sample of naive CD8+ T cells sorted from blood. The cell subset or site tag for this specimen amounts to: CD45RA+CCR7+. The nucleotide sequence reads TGTGCCAGCAGTGGTGGCCAGGGGGTTCAGCCCCAGCATTTT. It encodes CASSGGQGVQPQHF.